The next 16 T cell receptor beta chains were all read from a single sample in a study of cytotoxic CD8 clonotypes in ibrutinib-treated CLL. Profiled with immunoSEQ multiplex PCR; TCRdb holds only in-frame clones, not every one. Counted here are over 110,000 clones, less than 95% occurring once; the ten biggest clones make up 10% to 14%. The specimen comprised PBMCs, sampled after 12 months of ibrutinib treatment. All receptors come from a human donor with chronic lymphocytic leukemia.

As DNA, the CDR3 is TGTGCCTGGAGTAGAACCCCTCGGACCCAAGGGGGCTACACCTTC. This gives the protein CAWSRTPRTQGGYTF. The chain employs TRBV30 and TRBJ1-2; no reliable D call. Germline values: CDR1 GTSNPN, CDR2 SVGIG (reference sequence). V was cut by 2 bases and J by 8 bases, with 21 bases left in between. There are 15 residues in the CDR3.

The rearrangement joins TRBV28 to TRBJ2-5; D perhaps matches TRBD2 (5 bases). CDR1 is MDHEN and CDR2 is SYDVKM in the germline V gene. V was clipped by 7 bases and J by 9 bases, with 12 bases between them. The CDR3 has 11 amino acids. CDR3 sequence reads: CASTSISAQYF. In DNA, the CDR3 is TGTGCCAGCACCTCAATTAGCGCCCAGTACTTC.

The chain joins TRBV29-1 to TRBJ2-3; 10 positions match TRBD1. J was trimmed by 3 bases and V by 1 base; bases with no gene match: 7. CDR1 and CDR2 from the germline V gene are SQVTM and ANQGSEA. The CDR3 has 16 residues. CDR3 sequence reads: CSVEGGTGVGTDTQYF. DNA of the CDR3: TGCAGCGTTGAAGGTGGGACAGGGGTGGGGACAGATACGCAGTATTTT.

The rearrangement uses TRBV27 and TRBJ2-5; unclear D gene. The CDR3 runs 14 residues. Looked up from germline, CDR1 is MNHEY and CDR2 is SMNVEV (reference sequence). Trimming left V 5 bases short and J 4 bases short, with 14 bases between. CDR3 nucleotide sequence: TGTGCCAGCAGTCCCTTGACATCCACAGAGACCCAGTACTTC. The encoded protein is CASSPLTSTETQYF.

The V gene is TRBV2, the J gene TRBJ1-5; D remains unclear. This CDR3 comprises 13 residues. Germline CDR1 reads SNHLY; CDR2 reads FYNNEI. V was shortened by 3 bases and J by 5 bases, with 8 bases between the two germline ends. The CDR3 here is CASSESGYQPQHF. In DNA, the CDR3 is TGTGCCAGCAGTGAGTCGGGCTATCAGCCCCAGCATTTT.

The rearrangement links TRBV28 to TRBJ2-1; D not certain. Germline V CDR1 and CDR2: MDHEN, SYDVKM. The V end was cut by 2 bases, the J end by 0 bases, with 5 bases between. CDR3 length: 14 amino acids. The CDR3 DNA reads as TGTGCCAGCAGTTTACCACCCTCCTACAATGAGCAGTTCTTC. This encodes CASSLPPSYNEQFF.

The chain has TRBV7-3 and TRBJ2-3, with 13 nucleotides matching TRBD2. The CDR3 is made up of 16 amino acids. V lost 5 bases and J lost 5; bases outside the gene matches: 7. The germline gives CDR1 SGHTA, CDR2 FQGTGA. CDR3 DNA sequence: TGTGCCAGCAGCCAAGGCCGGACTAGCGGGAGAGATACGCAGTATTTT. Translated, it gives CASSQGRTSGRDTQYF. The whole variable domain, filled in from reference TRBV7-3 and TRBJ2-3, reads GAGVSQTPSNKVTEKGKYVELRCDPISGHTALYWYRQSLGQGPEFLIYFQGTGAADDSGLPNDRFFAVRPEGSVSTLKIQRTERGDSAVYLCASSQGRTSGRDTQYFGPGTRLTVL.

This chain joins TRBV6-1 and TRBJ2-2; D gene uncertain. The CDR3 is 15 amino acids. V lost 6 bases and J lost 0, with 11 bases in between. Germline lookup yields CDR1 MNHNS and CDR2 SASEGT. The CDR3 is CASSRVSPNTGELFF. The DNA of the CDR3 is TGTGCCAGCAGCCGAGTTAGTCCGAACACCGGGGAGCTGTTTTTT.

The chain combines TRBV4-2 with TRBJ2-7; 9 bases align to TRBD2. Losses at the gene ends were 6 bases for V and 1 base for J; bases not matched to a gene: 4. The length of the CDR3 is 14 residues. Germline values: CDR1 LGHNA, CDR2 YNFKEQ. The CDR3 DNA reads TGTGCCAGCAGGCCGACTAGCGGTTCCTACGAGCAGTACTTC. This translates into CASRPTSGSYEQYF.

V is TRBV6-5 and J is TRBJ1-2, with D unclear. CDR1 and CDR2 (germline): MNHEY, SVGAGI. The CDR3 is made up of 13 amino acids. The V gene lost 2 bases and the J gene lost 5 bases, with 9 bases spanning the gap. The CDR3 DNA sequence: TGTGCCAGCAGTTACCAGCTGAATTATGGCTACACCTTC. It codes for CASSYQLNYGYTF.

The J gene is TRBJ2-2, the V gene TRBV5-1; 9 nucleotides line up with TRBD1. Unmatched junction bases numbered 7, after V lost 6 bases and J lost 4 bases. Germline-derived CDR1 and CDR2 are SGHRS and YFSETQ. CDR3 length: 15 residues. CDR3 region: CASTQDRGSTGELFF. The CDR3 nucleotides read TGCGCCAGCACCCAGGACAGGGGAAGCACCGGGGAGCTGTTTTTT.

The chain combines TRBV4-3 with TRBJ2-3, with 7 nucleotides matching TRBD1. CDR1 and CDR2 (germline): LGHNA, YSLEER. Losses at the gene ends were 0 bases for V and 1 base for J; bases not matched to a gene: 4. The CDR3 is made up of 16 amino acids. DNA for the CDR3: TGCGCCAGCAGCCAAGAAAAGGGGGCCGGCACAGATACGCAGTATTTT. Its protein is CASSQEKGAGTDTQYF.

The chain combines TRBV10-3 with TRBJ1-5; D is uncertain. The CDR3 sequence is 13 residues long. The V end lost 2 bases, the J end lost 4 bases, and 6 bases lay between the germline ends. Germline V gene data show CDR1 as ENHRY and CDR2 as SYGVKD. This CDR3 is CAISEGFNQPQHF. The CDR3 DNA sequence: TGTGCCATCAGTGAGGGGTTTAATCAGCCCCAGCATTTT.

The V gene is TRBV4-3, the J gene TRBJ1-5; D gene ambiguous. V shed 3 bases and J shed 0 bases, with 9 bases lying between them. The CDR3 extends over 15 amino acids. Germline-derived CDR1 and CDR2 are LGHNA and YSLEER. For the CDR3, the DNA is TGCGCCAGCAGCCAGGGAAGATATAGCAATCAGCCCCAGCATTTT. Amino acid sequence: CASSQGRYSNQPQHF.

J is TRBJ1-1 and V is TRBV9; D ambiguous. Germline CDR1 is SGDLS and CDR2 is YYNGEE. Trimming shortened V by 4 bases and J by 4 bases, and 8 bases separated the two germline ends. The CDR3 has 12 residues. The DNA for the CDR3 is TGTGCCAGCAGCCCCCGAGGCACTGAAGCTTTCTTT. The encoded protein is CASSPRGTEAFF.

The V and J genes are TRBV28 and TRBJ2-6, with 7 bases fitting TRBD2. Germline lookup yields CDR1 MDHEN and CDR2 SYDVKM. This CDR3 spans 14 amino acids. V was pared by 10 bases and J by 1 base, with 4 bases of the junction left unmatched. The CDR3 coding sequence is TGTGCCACAAATAGCGGGTCTGGGGCCAACGTCCTGACTTTC. This gives the protein CATNSGSGANVLTF.